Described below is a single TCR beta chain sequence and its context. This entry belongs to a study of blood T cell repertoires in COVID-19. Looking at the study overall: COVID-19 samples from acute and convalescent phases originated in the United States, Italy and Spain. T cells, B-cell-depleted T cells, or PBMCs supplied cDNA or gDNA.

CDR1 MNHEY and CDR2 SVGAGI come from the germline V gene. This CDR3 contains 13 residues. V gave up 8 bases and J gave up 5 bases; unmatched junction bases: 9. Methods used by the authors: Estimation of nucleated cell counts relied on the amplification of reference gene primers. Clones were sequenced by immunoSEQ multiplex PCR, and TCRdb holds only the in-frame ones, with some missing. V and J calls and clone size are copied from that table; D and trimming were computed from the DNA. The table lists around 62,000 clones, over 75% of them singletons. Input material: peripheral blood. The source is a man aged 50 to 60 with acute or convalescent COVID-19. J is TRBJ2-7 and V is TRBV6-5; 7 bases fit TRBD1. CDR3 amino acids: CASWGTGVHEQYF. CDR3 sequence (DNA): TGTGCCAGCTGGGGAACAGGGGTCCACGAGCAGTACTTC.